This T cell receptor (beta chain) was captured by sequencing in a study of blood T cell repertoires in COVID-19. Turning to the study itself: COVID-19 samples from acute and convalescent phases originated in the United States, Italy and Spain.

As originally analysed: Amplifying reference gene primers gave estimates of nucleated cell counts. The repertoire was sequenced with immunoSEQ multiplex PCR; TCRdb's copy has only in-frame clones and lacks some. D and trimming come from the DNA, and the V and J calls and clone size come from that table. The profile shows about 240,000 clones, 75% to 90% of them singletons. The CDR3 has 16 residues. The ends lost 2 bases at V and 8 bases at J; junction bases unmatched: 11. The V gene's germline CDR1 is SEHNR and CDR2 FQNEAQ (reference sequence). The sample consisted of peripheral blood. This receptor was identified in a man between 60 and 75 years old who had recovered from COVID-19. The V call is TRBV7-9, the J call TRBJ1-4, with 7 bases aligning to TRBD1. The CDR3 DNA sequence: TGTGCCAGCAGCTTAAATATGGGACAGCGAAACGAAAAACTGTTTTTT. Residues: CASSLNMGQRNEKLFF.